A selection of T cell receptor beta chains follows, all from one sample in a study of Ad26.COV2.S vaccination and SARS-CoV-2 variants. The table came from immunoSEQ multiplex PCR; TCRdb's copy has only in-frame clones and leaves some out. The sample holds around 320,000 clones, over 80% seen once. The sequencing used peripheral blood, collected in a trial of Ad26.COV2.S vaccine versus placebo. These receptors all stem from a person between 18 and 60 years old who received the Ad26.COV2.S COVID-19 vaccine or a placebo. The CDR3 runs from the conserved cysteine through the conserved F or W. The D gene is left open where the match is weak. Rows may omit the clone size; those that give it use once, few, many or a size class.

J gene,clone size,V gene,D gene,CDR3 protein,CDR3 DNA
TRBJ2-7,-,TRBV30,TRBD2,CAWSVGLAGYEQYF,TGTGCCTGGAGTGTAGGACTAGCCGGCTACGAGCAGTACTTC
TRBJ2-1,-,TRBV7-8,TRBD2,CASSRTSGGNDEQFF,TGTGCCAGCAGCCGTACTAGCGGGGGTAACGATGAGCAGTTCTTC
TRBJ1-2,-,TRBV3-1/TRBV3-2,TRBD1,CASSHRGGYTPNSYGYTF,TGTGCCAGCAGCCATCGAGGGGGCTACACACCGAATAGCTATGGCTACACCTTC
TRBJ2-3,-,TRBV5-1,-,CASSLDRLPQYF,TGCGCCAGCAGCTTGGACAGGCTCCCGCAGTATTTT
TRBJ2-1,-,TRBV7-8,-,CASSFPAGGGKFF,TGTGCCAGCAGCTTCCCCGCCGGGGGCGGGAAGTTCTTC
TRBJ2-2,-,TRBV7-2,-,CASSPPRAPGELFF,TGTGCCAGCAGCCCCCCTAGGGCTCCCGGGGAGCTGTTTTTT
TRBJ2-3,-,TRBV5-1,-,CASSPGMRRGTDTQYF,TGCGCCAGCAGCCCGGGCATGCGACGGGGCACAGATACGCAGTATTTT
TRBJ1-2,once,TRBV6-1,TRBD1,CASSEEATGEGYTF,TGTGCCAGCAGTGAAGAGGCGACAGGGGAGGGCTACACCTTC
TRBJ2-7,few,TRBV6-5,-,CASSRSWGSYEQYF,TGTGCCAGCAGCCGCTCCTGGGGCAGCTACGAGCAGTACTTC
TRBJ2-6,-,TRBV27,-,CASSLDGRSGANVLTF,TGTGCCAGCAGTTTAGACGGTCGCTCTGGGGCCAACGTCCTGACTTTC
TRBJ2-7,few,TRBV29-1,TRBD1,CSVGDSGVEQYF,TGCAGCGTTGGGGACAGTGGGGTGGAGCAGTACTTC
TRBJ1-1,-,TRBV5-6,-,CASSLLVAANTEAFF,TGTGCCAGCAGCTTGTTAGTGGCAGCCAACACTGAAGCTTTCTTT
TRBJ2-7,once,TRBV5-8,-,CASSSRVYEQYF,TGTGCCAGCAGCTCCAGGGTTTACGAGCAGTACTTC
TRBJ1-1,-,TRBV11-3,-,CASTHREGITEAFF,TGTGCCAGCACCCACAGGGAAGGTATCACTGAAGCTTTCTTT
TRBJ2-5,-,TRBV28,-,CASSSGDGQETQYF,TGTGCCAGCAGCTCAGGGGATGGACAAGAGACCCAGTACTTC
TRBJ2-1,-,TRBV5-4,TRBD2,CASSSRTSGYNEQFF,TGTGCCAGCAGCTCCCGGACTAGCGGTTACAATGAGCAGTTCTTC
TRBJ2-3,-,TRBV5-6,TRBD2,CASSLGLATDTQYF,TGTGCCAGCAGCCTCGGACTAGCGACAGATACGCAGTATTTT
TRBJ2-7,-,TRBV6-5,-,CASSLMGDTYEQYF,TGTGCCAGCAGTTTAATGGGTGATACCTACGAGCAGTACTTC
TRBJ1-5,-,TRBV28,-,CASRAGPLILSNQPQHF,TGTGCCAGCAGAGCGGGACCACTAATCCTTAGCAATCAGCCCCAGCATTTT
TRBJ1-4,-,TRBV16,TRBD1,CASSQPGQANEKLFF,TGTGCCAGCAGCCAACCGGGACAGGCGAATGAAAAACTGTTTTTT
TRBJ1-2,-,TRBV6-5,-,CASRGAGQLNYGYTF,TGTGCCAGCAGGGGTGCAGGGCAGCTAAACTATGGCTACACCTTC
TRBJ2-3,-,TRBV7-3,TRBD2,CASSPRLAGTDTQYF,TGTGCCAGCAGCCCACGACTAGCGGGCACAGATACGCAGTATTTT
TRBJ2-1,once,TRBV5-1,TRBD1,CASSLGTGGGNEQFF,TGCGCCAGCAGCTTGGGGACAGGGGGAGGCAATGAGCAGTTCTTC
TRBJ2-2,once,TRBV6-6,TRBD2,CASRAGGLNTGELFF,TGTGCCAGCAGGGCGGGGGGACTTAACACCGGGGAGCTGTTTTTT
TRBJ1-4,-,TRBV15,-,CATSRAQGGYEKLFF,TGTGCCACCAGCAGAGCCCAAGGGGGGTACGAAAAACTGTTTTTT
TRBJ2-1,-,TRBV4-2,-,CASSQEEIRAAYNEQFF,TGTGCCAGCAGCCAAGAAGAAATCCGGGCGGCATACAATGAGCAGTTCTTC
TRBJ1-2,-,TRBV5-4,TRBD1,CASSWGTGNYGYTF,TGTGCCAGCAGCTGGGGGACAGGAAACTATGGCTACACCTTC
TRBJ2-3,-,TRBV20-1,-,CSILLTDTQYF,TGCAGTATCCTTCTGACAGATACGCAGTATTTT
TRBJ1-1,-,TRBV5-1,-,CASSLRAGDTEAFF,TGCGCCAGCAGCTTGAGGGCAGGGGACACTGAAGCTTTCTTT
TRBJ2-5,-,TRBV2,-,CASSVEGRETQYF,TGTGCCAGCAGTGTGGAGGGTCGGGAGACCCAGTACTTC
TRBJ2-2,-,TRBV5-5,TRBD1,CASSLYRDSYTGELFF,TGTGCCAGCAGCTTGTACCGGGACAGCTACACCGGGGAGCTGTTTTTT
TRBJ2-5,-,TRBV27,-,CASSLDGVQETQYF,TGTGCCAGCAGTTTAGACGGGGTACAAGAGACCCAGTACTTC
TRBJ2-2,-,TRBV21-1,-,CASITSRGLNTGELFF,TGTGCCAGCATCACTAGCCGGGGACTCAACACCGGGGAGCTGTTTTTT
TRBJ1-1,-,TRBV7-8,-,CASSPLLAGMNTEAFF,TGTGCCAGCAGCCCACTATTAGCCGGAATGAACACTGAAGCTTTCTTT
TRBJ2-3,-,TRBV6-1,-,CASSALRAEITDTQYF,TGTGCCAGCAGTGCCTTACGGGCAGAAATCACAGATACGCAGTATTTT
TRBJ2-5,-,TRBV5-4,-,CASSLNGGRVETQYF,TGTGCCAGCAGCTTGAATGGGGGCAGAGTAGAGACCCAGTACTTC
TRBJ1-1,-,TRBV5-4,-,CASQGGAWTEAFF,TGTGCCAGCCAAGGAGGGGCTTGGACTGAAGCTTTCTTT
TRBJ2-1,-,TRBV7-2,-,CASSLSGEWNEQFF,TGTGCCAGCAGCTTGAGCGGAGAATGGAATGAGCAGTTCTTC
TRBJ2-5,-,TRBV2,TRBD2,CASSERRVAGGVETQYF,TGTGCCAGCAGTGAGCGGAGGGTAGCGGGGGGGGTAGAGACCCAGTACTTC
TRBJ1-1,-,TRBV6-2/TRBV6-3,-,CASSNSRASMNTEAFF,TGTGCCAGCAGCAACTCCCGGGCATCGATGAACACTGAAGCTTTCTTT
TRBJ2-7,-,TRBV10-3,-,CAISLKTGTYEQYF,TGTGCCATCAGCCTGAAGACAGGCACCTACGAGCAGTACTTC
TRBJ2-1,-,TRBV6-6,TRBD2,CASNLAGGYNEQFF,TGTGCCAGCAATCTAGCGGGGGGGTACAATGAGCAGTTCTTC
TRBJ2-7,-,TRBV6-1,-,CASSDSRVYEQYF,TGTGCCAGCAGTGATAGCAGGGTTTACGAGCAGTACTTC
TRBJ2-2,-,TRBV6-2/TRBV6-3,TRBD1,CASSYEGTGRTGELFF,TGTGCCAGCAGTTACGAGGGGACAGGGAGGACCGGGGAGCTGTTTTTT
TRBJ1-1,-,TRBV19,-,CASRGNGHGWWAFF,TGTGCCAGTAGAGGTAACGGACACGGATGGTGGGCTTTCTTT
TRBJ1-6,few,TRBV6-5,TRBD1,CASSPRTGRDSPLHF,TGTGCCAGCAGCCCCAGGACAGGGAGGGATTCACCCCTCCACTTT
TRBJ2-6,-,TRBV5-6,TRBD1,CASSFGWDSTFSGANVLTF,TGTGCCAGCAGCTTCGGATGGGACAGCACTTTTTCTGGGGCCAACGTCCTGACTTTC
TRBJ2-2,-,TRBV6-5,-,CASSRILNTGELFF,TGTGCCAGCAGTAGGATCCTGAACACCGGGGAGCTGTTTTTT
TRBJ1-1,-,TRBV5-1,-,CASSWDGKNTEAFF,TGCGCCAGCAGCTGGGACGGGAAGAACACTGAAGCTTTCTTT
TRBJ1-5,once,TRBV3-1/TRBV3-2,-,CASSQDEGGISQPQHF,TGTGCCAGCAGCCAAGATGAAGGGGGGATCAGCCAGCCCCAGCATTTT
TRBJ2-5,-,TRBV5-1,TRBD1,CASSLGQGVQETQYF,TGCGCCAGCAGCCTCGGACAGGGGGTACAAGAGACCCAGTACTTC
TRBJ2-7,-,TRBV12-3/TRBV12-4,TRBD1,CASSPGGSEQYF,TGTGCCAGCAGTCCAGGGGGTAGCGAGCAGTACTTC
TRBJ2-7,-,TRBV27,TRBD2,CASSFSGDSYEQYF,TGTGCCAGCAGTTTTAGCGGGGACTCCTACGAGCAGTACTTC
TRBJ2-3,few,TRBV12-5,-,CASGSWGQDTQYF,TGTGCTAGTGGTTCTTGGGGCCAAGATACGCAGTATTTT